This T cell receptor (beta chain) came from a study of chemoradiotherapy in HPV16-positive cancers. V dropped 1 base and J dropped 2 bases, with 11 bases sitting between them. The germline V gene encodes CDR1 SEHNR and CDR2 FQNEAQ (reference sequence). CDR3 length equals 15 residues. Repeated repertoire sampling spanned the course of chemoradiotherapy. The table came from immunoSEQ multiplex PCR; TCRdb's copy has only in-frame clones and leaves some out. This sample yields 15,000 to 20,000 clones, of which more than 70% are seen a single time; about 10% belongs to the top ten. The receptor comes from a human donor with HPV-associated anogenital cancer. Collection of the sample occurred from a patient who underwent chemoradiotherapy. The V call is TRBV7-9, the J call TRBJ1-1; D remains ambiguous. The CDR3 protein is CASSLVTGSNTEAFF. The CDR3 DNA reads TGTGCCAGCAGCTTAGTAACGGGAAGTAACACTGAAGCTTTCTTT. Based on the CDR3 plus reference TRBV7-9 and TRBJ1-1, the full variable domain is DTGVSQNPRHKITKRGQNVTFRCDPISEHNRLYWYRQTLGQGPEFLTYFQNEAQLEKSRLLSDRFSAERPKGSFSTLEIQRTEQGDSAMYLCASSLVTGSNTEAFFGQGTRLTVV.